This T cell receptor beta chain stems from a study of identical twins. This clonotype was seen at least ten times. The CDR3 loop spans 13 amino acids. The germline CDR1 and CDR2 sequences are SGHRS and YFSETQ. V lost 4 bases and J lost 8; bases outside the gene matches: 6. TCRdb passed the 5' RACE reads through MiXCR, listing each CDR3 protein once. The sample contains about 220,000 distinct CDR3 sequences, about 7.5% of which appear only once. These data are also associated with another study on yellow fever vaccine responses in identical twins.

The origin of this receptor is a woman aged 18-29 years in good health. Sequencing input: CD8+ T cells sorted from blood. The rearrangement uses TRBV5-1 and TRBJ2-1; 7 positions match TRBD2. The CDR3 spells CASSIASGHEQFF. The CDR3 DNA sequence: TGCGCCAGCAGCATCGCTAGCGGCCATGAGCAGTTCTTC.